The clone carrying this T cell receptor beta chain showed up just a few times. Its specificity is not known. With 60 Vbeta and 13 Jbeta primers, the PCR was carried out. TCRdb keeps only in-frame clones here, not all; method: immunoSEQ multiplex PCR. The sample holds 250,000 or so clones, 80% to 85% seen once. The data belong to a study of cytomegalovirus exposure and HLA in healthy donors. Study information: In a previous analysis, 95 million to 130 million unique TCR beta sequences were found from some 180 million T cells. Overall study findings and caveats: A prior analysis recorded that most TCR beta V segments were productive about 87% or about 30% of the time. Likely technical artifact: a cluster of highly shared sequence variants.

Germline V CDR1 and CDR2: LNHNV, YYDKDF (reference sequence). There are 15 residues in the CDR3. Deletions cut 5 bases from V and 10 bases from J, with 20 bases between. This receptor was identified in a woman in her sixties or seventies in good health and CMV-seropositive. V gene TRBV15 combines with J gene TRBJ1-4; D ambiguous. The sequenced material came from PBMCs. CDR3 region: CATSPPGVMGGKLFF. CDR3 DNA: TGTGCCACCAGCCCCCCGGGAGTAATGGGTGGAAAACTGTTTTTT.